These 6 T cell receptor beta chains share one sample of origin, sequenced in a study of CD8 T cells in Susac syndrome. Random hexamers were used to reverse transcribe roughly 0.5 to 1 ug of RNA. TCRdb analysed the immunoSEQ multiplex PCR reads with MiXCR anew, one entry per CDR3 protein. The sample has more than 95,000 distinct CDR3 sequences, 90% to 95% seen once; the top ten hold over 0.2%. Sequencing was carried out using CD8+ T cells from PBMCs. Receptors originate from a human donor with Susac syndrome.

The chain links TRBV9 to TRBJ1-5, with unresolved D. The V end lost 0 bases, the J end lost 4 bases, and 8 bases lay between the germline ends. CDR1 SGDLS and CDR2 YYNGEE come from the germline V gene. The length of the CDR3 is 14 residues. The CDR3 reads CASSVGGLNQPQHF. In DNA, the CDR3 is TGTGCCAGCAGCGTAGGAGGGTTAAATCAGCCCCAGCATTTT.

V and J are TRBV12-3 or TRBV12-4 and TRBJ1-2; 7 bases align to TRBD1. This CDR3 is 12 amino acids long. Losses at the gene ends were 6 bases for V and 8 bases for J; bases not matched to a gene: 6. CDR3 in amino acids: CASSMDRRGYTF. Written as DNA, the CDR3 is TGTGCCAGCAGCATGGACAGGCGCGGCTACACCTTC.

The chain joins TRBV4-3 to TRBJ2-5; TRBD2 agrees at 12 bases. V was pared by 1 base and J by 2 bases, with 5 bases of the junction left unmatched. Germline V gives CDR1 LGHNA, CDR2 YSLEER. CDR3 length: 17 residues. CDR3 protein: CASSQASGLAGQETQYF. The CDR3 DNA follows: TGCGCCAGCAGCCAAGCCTCGGGACTAGCGGGTCAAGAGACCCAGTACTTC.

This clonotype was found once. The chain carries TRBV10-3 and TRBJ2-3; D is unclear. The V end was cut by 3 bases, the J end by 2 bases, with 0 bases between. This CDR3 region has 11 residues. The germline V gene encodes CDR1 ENHRY and CDR2 SYGVKD. CDR3 protein: CAISDTDTQYF. The CDR3 DNA reads as TGTGCCATCAGTGACACAGATACGCAGTATTTT.

V is TRBV4-1 and J is TRBJ2-3, with 7 bases fitting TRBD1. CDR3 length equals 13 residues. CDR1 MGHRA and CDR2 YSYEKL come from the germline V gene. V was pared by 5 bases and J by 4 bases, with 3 bases of the junction left unmatched. CDR3: CASSYTGADTQYF. The CDR3 DNA reads as TGCGCCAGCAGCTACACAGGGGCAGATACGCAGTATTTT.

The J gene is TRBJ2-1, the V gene TRBV29-1; D is unresolved. CDR1 SQVTM and CDR2 ANQGSEA come from the germline V gene. This CDR3 contains 14 residues. Trimming took off 0 bases at V and 12 bases at J, with 18 bases between the two ends. CDR3 loop: CSVEELDTPVGQFF. The CDR3 nucleotides read TGCAGCGTTGAAGAACTCGACACCCCGGTAGGGCAGTTCTTC.